This TCR beta chain came from a study of T cell responses to AZD1222 COVID-19 vaccine. Study conclusions and caveats: The reported proportion of spike-specific TCRs targeting unmutated variant regions was nearly half.

Sequencing was performed with immunoSEQ multiplex PCR; in TCRdb, only in-frame clones are kept and a portion is missing. The profile shows about 120,000 clones, approximately 85% of them singletons. Germline CDR1 reads MNHEY; CDR2 reads SVGAGI. The CDR3 covers 16 residues. V was pared by 0 bases and J by 0 bases, with 9 bases between. In the case of this clone: The antigen remains undetermined.

The chain couples TRBV6-5 to TRBJ1-3, with TRBD1 as a possible D gene (6 bases). The clonotype was recovered from an adult in good health. Specimen: peripheral blood, collected on day 0 of AZD1222 vaccination. CDR3: CASSYSGQSSGNTIYF. DNA of the CDR3: TGTGCCAGCAGTTACTCCGGACAGAGCTCTGGAAACACCATATATTTT.